Given below is one T cell receptor beta chain in context. This table comes from immunoSEQ multiplex PCR, and its TCRdb copy is limited to in-frame clones, with some not included. This table holds tens of thousands of clones, around nine tenths found once. This specimen belongs to a study of blood T cell repertoires in COVID-19. The germline gives CDR1 SGHTA, CDR2 FQGTGA. CDR3 length equals 17 residues. With V trimmed by 3 bases and J by 2 bases, 12 bases remained unmatched. V gene TRBV7-3 combines with J gene TRBJ2-7, with 8 bases that match TRBD1. Sample: peripheral blood. This clonotype was obtained from a woman at least 80 years old with acute or convalescent COVID-19. The CDR3 protein is CASSFVVKDREAYEQYF. The CDR3 DNA reads TGTGCCAGCAGCTTTGTTGTCAAGGACAGGGAGGCCTACGAGCAGTACTTC.